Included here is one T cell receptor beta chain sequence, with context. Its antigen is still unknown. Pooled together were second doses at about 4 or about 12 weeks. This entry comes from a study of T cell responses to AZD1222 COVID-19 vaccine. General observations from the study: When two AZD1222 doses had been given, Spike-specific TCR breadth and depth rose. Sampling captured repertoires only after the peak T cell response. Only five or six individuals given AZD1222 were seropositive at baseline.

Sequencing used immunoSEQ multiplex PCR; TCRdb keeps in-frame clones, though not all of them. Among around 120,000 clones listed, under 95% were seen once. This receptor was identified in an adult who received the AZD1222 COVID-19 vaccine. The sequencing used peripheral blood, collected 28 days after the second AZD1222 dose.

CDR3 loop: CATSRPSGSLGANVLTF. The CDR3 DNA follows: TGTGCCACCAGCAGACCGTCAGGGAGTTTGGGGGCCAACGTCCTGACTTTC. The chain employs TRBV15 and TRBJ2-6; possibly TRBD1 or TRBD2 for D (5 bases each). This CDR3 has 17 amino acids. The germline V gene encodes CDR1 LNHNV and CDR2 YYDKDF (reference sequence). Trimming left V 2 bases short and J 4 bases short, with 15 bases between. The full variable domain, with the rest looked up from reference TRBV15 and TRBJ2-6, is DAMVIQNPRYQVTQFGKPVTLSCSQTLNHNVMYWYQQKSSQAPKLLFHYYDKDFNNEADTPDNFQSRRPNTSFCFLDIRSPGLGDTAMYLCATSRPSGSLGANVLTFGAGSRLTVL.